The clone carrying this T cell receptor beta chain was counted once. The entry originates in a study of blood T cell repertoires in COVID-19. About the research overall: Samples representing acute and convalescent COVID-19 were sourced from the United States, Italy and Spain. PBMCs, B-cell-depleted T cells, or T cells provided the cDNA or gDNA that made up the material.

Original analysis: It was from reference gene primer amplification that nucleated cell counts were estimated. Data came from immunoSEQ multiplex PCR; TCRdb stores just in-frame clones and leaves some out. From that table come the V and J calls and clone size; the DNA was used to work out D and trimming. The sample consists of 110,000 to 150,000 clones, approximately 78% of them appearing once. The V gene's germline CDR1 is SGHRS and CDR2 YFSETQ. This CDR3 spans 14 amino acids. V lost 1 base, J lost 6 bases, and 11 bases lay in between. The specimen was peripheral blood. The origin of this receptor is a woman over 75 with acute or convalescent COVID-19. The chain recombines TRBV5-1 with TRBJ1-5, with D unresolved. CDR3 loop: CASSLMGSGQPQHF. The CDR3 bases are TGCGCCAGCAGCTTGATGGGGAGCGGTCAGCCCCAGCATTTT.